The rows below give T cell receptor beta chains drawn from one sample of a study of regulatory T cells in long-lasting Graves disease. One entry per CDR3 protein results from TCRdb running MiXCR on the multiplex PCR reads. The sample carries some 430,000 distinct CDR3 sequences, 20% to 25% recorded once. This material consisted of peripheral blood mononuclear cells (PBMCs), taken when the disease was refractory, from a patient treated with antithyroid drugs. Receptor source: a female donor with Graves disease. Both conserved end residues are part of each CDR3. Fields, in order: V gene, J gene, CDR3 protein.

>TRBV29-1|TRBJ2-5
CSVQGGETQYF
>TRBV7-9|TRBJ1-1
CASSLASREDTEAFF
>TRBV29-1|TRBJ2-1
CSVLAGLAGPSSYNEQFF
>TRBV6-1|TRBJ2-2
CASSPPRNTGELFF
>TRBV12-3/TRBV12-4|TRBJ1-2
CASLSNYGYTF
>TRBV28|TRBJ1-5
CASSLRPAGQPQHF
>TRBV6-1|TRBJ1-2
CASSLTGYGYTF
>TRBV29-1|TRBJ1-2
CSVERGTGFYTF
>TRBV6-2/TRBV6-3|TRBJ2-2
CASSYPPTAGELFF
>TRBV10-3|TRBJ1-5
CAISEPTRPQHF
>TRBV19|TRBJ1-4
CASIEQGGEKLFF
>TRBV6-1|TRBJ1-1
CASSESQLNTEAFF
>TRBV12-3/TRBV12-4|TRBJ2-3
CASSPQGSLGGTQYF
>TRBV24-1|TRBJ2-5
CATSDLGGRETQYF
>TRBV29-1|TRBJ2-7
CSVELETYEQYF
>TRBV5-1|TRBJ1-2
CASSSLQGGNYGYTF
>TRBV5-1|TRBJ1-2
CASSFTGVEDYGYTF
>TRBV7-2|TRBJ2-3
CASSPGLGSPRTDTQYF
>TRBV20-1|TRBJ1-5
CSARGTGDSNQPQHF